The 21 T cell receptor beta chains listed next were all sequenced from one sample in a study of technical replicates of blood from several donors. Using immunoSEQ multiplex PCR, the repertoire was profiled, and TCRdb retains in-frame clones only, with some absent. The sample holds about 67,000 clones, about 98% seen once. Sequencing was performed on T cells isolated from PBMCs. These receptors came from a human donor in good health.

The genes are TRBV7-9 and TRBJ2-3; no clear D. The V gene's germline CDR1 is SEHNR and CDR2 FQNEAQ (reference sequence). The CDR3 sequence is 15 residues long. Trimming removed 6 bases at V and 0 bases at J, with 13 bases between. CDR3 region: CASSSTQPSTDTQYF. The CDR3 DNA reads TGTGCCAGCAGTTCGACTCAACCTAGCACAGATACGCAGTATTTT.

The V call is TRBV13, the J call TRBJ2-7; the D gene is possibly TRBD2 (6 bases). Per the germline V gene, CDR1 is PRHDT and CDR2 is FYEKMQ (reference sequence). V lost 5 bases and J lost 6, with 17 bases in between. The CDR3 has 14 amino acids. In DNA form, the CDR3 reads TGTGCCAGCAGCCCTCGGGAGACTGGTCGCGAGCAGTACTTC. It specifies CASSPRETGREQYF.

The rearrangement uses TRBV5-8 and TRBJ2-5; the match to TRBD1 covers 7 bases. Per germline, CDR1 SGHTS and CDR2 YDEGEE. The CDR3 sequence is 13 residues long. With 6 bases clipped from V and 1 base from J, the junction kept 3 bases outside the gene matches. The CDR3 DNA reads TGTGCCAGCACAGGGACAGCCCAAGAGACCCAGTACTTC. The encoded protein is CASTGTAQETQYF.

This clone has a single count. The genes are TRBV27 and TRBJ1-6; D call uncertain. CDR1 and CDR2 from the germline V gene are MNHEY and SMNVEV (reference sequence). V shed 3 bases and J shed 10 bases, with 7 bases lying between them. This CDR3 spans 12 amino acids. The CDR3 is CASSFRGSPLHF. The CDR3 DNA follows: TGTGCCAGCAGTTTCCGGGGATCACCCCTCCACTTT.

The rearrangement links TRBV10-3 to TRBJ2-7; TRBD2 matches at 14 bases. CDR1 and CDR2 (germline): ENHRY, SYGVKD. The CDR3 is 17 residues long. The V gene end was trimmed by 2 bases and the J gene end by 5 bases; junction bases not matched to a gene: 8. The CDR3 spells CAISELGLAGVANEQYF. The CDR3 region has the DNA TGTGCCATCAGTGAGCTGGGACTAGCGGGAGTGGCAAACGAGCAGTACTTC.

This clone was counted once. The chain joins TRBV5-4 to TRBJ2-1; 11 nucleotides align to TRBD2. The CDR3 loop spans 15 amino acids. V shed 4 bases and J 4 bases; nucleotides not matched to a gene: 4. Germline lookup yields CDR1 SGHNT and CDR2 YYREEE (reference sequence). The CDR3 DNA is TGTGCCAGCAGCCCGACTAGCGGGGATTACAATGAGCAGTTCTTC. Protein: CASSPTSGDYNEQFF.

V is TRBV4-1 and J is TRBJ1-4; D not resolved. Trimming removed 2 bases at V and 4 bases at J, with 11 bases between. Germline loops: CDR1 MGHRA, CDR2 YSYEKL. This CDR3 comprises 15 residues. CDR3 amino acids: CASSQHSPFNEKLFF. DNA for the CDR3: TGCGCCAGCAGCCAACACAGCCCCTTTAATGAAAAACTGTTTTTT.

The chain is built from TRBV5-4 and TRBJ2-7; TRBD2 matches 10 bases. Germline values: CDR1 SGHNT, CDR2 YYREEE (reference sequence). The CDR3 covers 14 residues. The ends lost 4 bases at V and 5 bases at J; junction bases unmatched: 6. CDR3 nucleotides: TGTGCCAGCAGCCGGCTAGCGGGAGACGACGAGCAGTACTTC. Its protein product is CASSRLAGDDEQYF. Complete variable domain (other parts from reference TRBV5-4 and TRBJ2-7): ETGVTQSPTHLIKTRGQQVTLRCSSQSGHNTVSWYQQALGQGPQFIFQYYREEENGRGNFPPRFSGLQFPNYSSELNVNALELDDSALYLCASSRLAGDDEQYFGPGTRLTVT.

This chain uses TRBV30 with TRBJ2-7; 10 nucleotides match TRBD1. The CDR3 is 13 residues long. V dropped 1 base and J dropped 5; count of bases not matched to a gene: 2. Germline V gene data show CDR1 as GTSNPN and CDR2 as SVGIG (reference sequence). The CDR3 loop reads CAWSGGTGDEQYF. As DNA, the CDR3 is TGTGCCTGGAGTGGGGGGACAGGGGACGAGCAGTACTTC.

A word on this clone: One junction end disagrees with the germline gene, perhaps due to a read error. For the CDR3, the DNA is TGTGCCAGCAGCGGGAGCAACGGGGGGATCTTC. Its protein product is CASSGSNGGIF. The rearrangement uses TRBV7-9 and TRBJ2-1; TRBD2 aligns across 7 bases. Germline V lookup: CDR1 SEHNR, CDR2 FQNEAQ (reference sequence). This CDR3 has 11 residues.

In DNA form, the CDR3 reads TGTGCCAGCAGCCCTAGGATAACCGGGGAGCTGTTTTTT. Protein sequence: CASSPRITGELFF. The rearrangement joins TRBV7-2 to TRBJ2-2; D remains ambiguous. The V gene lost 5 bases and the J gene lost 5 bases, with 9 bases spanning the gap. CDR1 is SGHTA and CDR2 is FQGNSA in the germline V gene. This CDR3 contains 13 residues.

The chain combines TRBV7-6 with TRBJ1-4, with TRBD1 identical over 9 bases. This CDR3 is built from 15 residues. Germline assignment: CDR1 SGHVS and CDR2 FNYEAQ. The J segment lost 7 bases and the V segment lost 4 bases, leaving 7 bases of the junction unmatched. CDR3 sequence: CASSSYRGRSEKLFF. The CDR3 coding sequence is TGTGCCAGCAGCTCTTACAGGGGGCGAAGTGAAAAACTGTTTTTT.

The rearrangement links TRBV4-2 to TRBJ2-1, with D possibly being TRBD2 (6 bases). Trimming removed 0 bases at V and 7 bases at J, with 16 bases between. Germline CDR1 reads LGHNA; CDR2 reads YNFKEQ. The CDR3 contains 16 residues. CDR3: CASSQDIQGGRNEQFF. The CDR3 coding sequence is TGTGCCAGCAGCCAAGATATCCAGGGAGGTAGGAATGAGCAGTTCTTC.

This clone was picked up one time. The genes are TRBV5-1 and TRBJ1-2; D gene uncertain. The germline V gene encodes CDR1 SGHRS and CDR2 YFSETQ. Trimming cost V 0 bases and J 4 bases, with 13 bases left between them. CDR3 length: 15 amino acids. DNA for the CDR3: TGCGCCAGCAGCTTGGCTCGGCTCGGAGGCTATGGCTACACCTTC. This gives the protein CASSLARLGGYGYTF.

The rearrangement joins TRBV6-6 to TRBJ2-1; D gene unclear. The CDR3 consists of 14 residues. The germline V gene encodes CDR1 MNHNY and CDR2 SVGAGI (reference sequence). Trimming took 0 bases from V and 7 from J, leaving 10 bases between them. Here the CDR3 DNA reads TGTGCCAGCAGTTACTCCGGGTCTGGGAATGAGCAGTTCTTC. Protein sequence: CASSYSGSGNEQFF.

The chain couples TRBV4-1 to TRBJ2-2; TRBD2 might be the D (7 bases). CDR1 is MGHRA, CDR2 YSYEKL, per germline. The CDR3 length is 21 residues. V was trimmed by 0 bases and J by 2 bases, leaving 25 bases between them. In DNA form, the CDR3 reads TGCGCCAGCAGCCAAGAATCGGCTTCGAATGCGGGGGCCTACAACACCGGGGAGCTGTTTTTT. Protein product: CASSQESASNAGAYNTGELFF.

The V gene is TRBV5-5, the J gene TRBJ1-5; D may be TRBD1 (5 bases). V lost 4 bases and J 4 bases, leaving 9 bases between the germline ends. From germline, CDR1 is SGHKS and CDR2 YYEKEE (reference sequence). This CDR3 comprises 13 residues. Here the CDR3 DNA reads TGTGCCAGCAGCCACCAGGGAAATCAGCCCCAGCATTTT. It yields the protein CASSHQGNQPQHF.

This clone was seen just once. The chain combines TRBV6-6 with TRBJ1-2; D call uncertain. Germline lookup yields CDR1 MNHNY and CDR2 SVGAGI (reference sequence). V dropped 7 bases and J dropped 3 bases, with 15 bases sitting between them. This CDR3 is built from 14 residues. CDR3 nucleotides: TGTGCCAGCACCGAAACCGGCAGGTACTATGGCTACACCTTC. This encodes CASTETGRYYGYTF.

This rearrangement joins TRBV2 to TRBJ2-3; 8 bases fit TRBD2. CDR3 length: 13 residues. Germline V gene sequence: CDR1 SNHLY, CDR2 FYNNEI. V trimming: 8 bases; J trimming: 1 base; junction bases outside the gene matches: 2. CDR3 loop: CASGAGGTDTQYF. The CDR3 region has the DNA TGTGCCAGCGGAGCGGGAGGCACAGATACGCAGTATTTT.

V gene TRBV5-6 combines with J gene TRBJ2-3; tentatively, D is TRBD2 (5 bases). This CDR3 spans 13 amino acids. Germline CDR1 is SGHDT and CDR2 is YYEEEE. V was pared by 3 bases and J by 4 bases, with 9 bases between. CDR3 residues: CASSWGDPDTQYF. The CDR3 bases are TGTGCCAGCAGCTGGGGAGACCCAGATACGCAGTATTTT.

The chain links TRBV5-1 to TRBJ2-3; no firm D call. The CDR3 extends over 13 amino acids. V lost 0 bases, J lost 3 bases, and 5 bases lay in between. The germline CDR1 and CDR2 sequences are SGHRS and YFSETQ. CDR3 amino acids: CASSLGGTDTQYF. CDR3 bases: TGCGCCAGCAGCTTGGGCGGTACAGATACGCAGTATTTT.